A selection of T cell receptor beta chains follows, all from one sample in a study of vaccination effects on CD4 cells after COVID-19. Profiling relied on immunoSEQ multiplex PCR, and the TCRdb table lists in-frame clones only, not all of them. The sample lists more than 65,000 clones; about 80% were seen once. These receptors have no identified antigens. The material sequenced was CD4+ T cells from PBMCs cultured with HCoV-229E spike peptides, taken after COVID-19 vaccination. The receptor source for this set is a human donor who received a COVID-19 vaccine. Both conserved end residues are part of each CDR3. D genes are given only for firm matches. Clone size is given for some rows only: seen once, a few or many times, or a class if the clone is expanded.

cdr3_nt	cdr3_aa	v_call	clone_size	j_call	d_call
TGTGCCGCAGGCCTAGGGAACACCGGGGAGCTGTTTTTT	CAAGLGNTGELFF	TRBV19	-	TRBJ2-2	-
TGTGCCAGCAGCCCGGGACAGGGGCAGGGTCGGACCATATATTTT	CASSPGQGQGRTIYF	TRBV7-8	-	TRBJ1-3	TRBD1
TGCGCCAGCAGCCAAGGACCGGGGGGATCAACCGGGGAGCTGTTTTTT	CASSQGPGGSTGELFF	TRBV4-3	-	TRBJ2-2	TRBD2
TGCGCCAGCAGCTTGGGGACAGGGGGCTATGGCTACACCTTC	CASSLGTGGYGYTF	TRBV5-1	-	TRBJ1-2	TRBD1
TGTGCCAGCAGCCAGGCGACAGGGAACACCGGGGAGCTGTTTTTT	CASSQATGNTGELFF	TRBV3-1/TRBV3-2	-	TRBJ2-2	-
TGTGCCAGCTCTTTAGGAAGGGGGGATCAGCCCCAGCATTTT	CASSLGRGDQPQHF	TRBV18	-	TRBJ1-5	-
TGTGCCAGCAGCTTACGGGGGGTGAGGCAATCGGCCGAAGATACGCAGTATTTT	CASSLRGVRQSAEDTQYF	TRBV7-8	-	TRBJ2-3	TRBD2
TGTGCCAGCAGCCCCAAACCCGCATATGGCTACACCTTC	CASSPKPAYGYTF	TRBV7-8	few	TRBJ1-2	-
TGCGCCAGCAGCTCTCCAGCGGGACAGTACACCGGGGAGCTGTTTTTT	CASSSPAGQYTGELFF	TRBV5-1	-	TRBJ2-2	-
TGTGCCAGCAGCTTACCAGTTCAAGAGACCCAGTACTTC	CASSLPVQETQYF	TRBV7-9	-	TRBJ2-5	-
TGTGCCAGCAGCTTAGGGACTAGTCACCCCCAAGAGACCCAGTACTTC	CASSLGTSHPQETQYF	TRBV7-2	-	TRBJ2-5	TRBD2
TGTGCCAGCAGCCAAGGATCTTTGGGACGTCTCTCTGGAAACACCATATATTTT	CASSQGSLGRLSGNTIYF	TRBV3-1/TRBV3-2	-	TRBJ1-3	-
TGTGCCAGCAGCCGGGACAGGGATGAAAAACTGTTTTTT	CASSRDRDEKLFF	TRBV12-3/TRBV12-4	-	TRBJ1-4	TRBD1
TGTGCCAGCAGCAAAGATTATGGCTACACCTTC	CASSKDYGYTF	TRBV21-1	-	TRBJ1-2	-
TGTGCCAGCAGTGTCGAACCCTCGAGAAGCGGGCCCCAGCATTTT	CASSVEPSRSGPQHF	TRBV2	-	TRBJ1-5	-
TGTGCCAGCAGTTTAAGTCGGGACAGGGTAAACACTGAAGCTTTCTTT	CASSLSRDRVNTEAFF	TRBV6-5	-	TRBJ1-1	TRBD1
TGTGCCAGGACCCTCTCCGTGGGGGGGGCGGCCAAAAACATTCAGTACTTC	CARTLSVGGAAKNIQYF	TRBV9	-	TRBJ2-4	-
TGTGCCAGCAGCGTACGAGGGGCGGATACGCAGTATTTT	CASSVRGADTQYF	TRBV9	-	TRBJ2-3	-
TGTGCCAGCGGGGACTTAGGGAACAATGAGCAGTTCTTC	CASGDLGNNEQFF	TRBV2	-	TRBJ2-1	-
TGCGCCAGCAGCTTGGAAGGGGGGGATAACTATGGCTACACCTTC	CASSLEGGDNYGYTF	TRBV5-1	-	TRBJ1-2	-
TGCGCCAGCAGGAGGGACAGTTCTAACTATGGCTACACCTTC	CASRRDSSNYGYTF	TRBV5-1	-	TRBJ1-2	TRBD1
TGTGCCAGCTCGGACCGTGGAGATAGCTCCTACAATGAGCAGTTCTTC	CASSDRGDSSYNEQFF	TRBV18	-	TRBJ2-1	-
TGTGCCAGCAGCCTGCGACTAGCGGGGGAGAACATTCAGTACTTC	CASSLRLAGENIQYF	TRBV4-2	-	TRBJ2-4	TRBD2
TGTGCCAGCAGCCCGGGGGACAGGAATGAAAAACTGTTTTTT	CASSPGDRNEKLFF	TRBV7-2	once	TRBJ1-4	TRBD1
TGTGCCAGCAGGTGGGGAGGAAGCAATCAGCCCCAGCATTTT	CASRWGGSNQPQHF	TRBV28	-	TRBJ1-5	-
TGTGCCAGCAGCCAAGATCAGGGGCGGGATGGCTACACCTTC	CASSQDQGRDGYTF	TRBV3-1/TRBV3-2	-	TRBJ1-2	-
TGTGCCAGCTCACCGAACAGGGGAGCGGCCGGAAACACCATATATTTT	CASSPNRGAAGNTIYF	TRBV18	-	TRBJ1-3	TRBD1
TGCGCCAGCAGCTTGGCCGTCGTGAACACCGGGGAGCTGTTTTTT	CASSLAVVNTGELFF	TRBV5-1	-	TRBJ2-2	-
TGTGCCAGCAGCTTAGAGCCCACGGGGGCTTTCTTT	CASSLEPTGAFF	TRBV7-2	-	TRBJ1-1	-
TGTGCCAGCAGCCTGACTAGCGGTACCTACAATGAGCAGTTCTTC	CASSLTSGTYNEQFF	TRBV9	-	TRBJ2-1	TRBD2
TGTGCCACCAGTGATTCCGCGACAGGGGGCGCGGAGACCCAGTACTTC	CATSDSATGGAETQYF	TRBV24-1	-	TRBJ2-5	TRBD1
TGTGCCATCAGTACCGGGACAGACTATGGCTACACCTTC	CAISTGTDYGYTF	TRBV10-3	-	TRBJ1-2	TRBD1
TGTGCCAGCTCACCTCCCGGGACGGCGGGGAGAGAGACCCAGTACTTC	CASSPPGTAGRETQYF	TRBV18	-	TRBJ2-5	-
TGTGCCAGCTCACCTTTAGGACAGGGAGAGACCCAGTACTTC	CASSPLGQGETQYF	TRBV18	-	TRBJ2-5	TRBD1
TGTGCCAGCAGCTCCGGGACAGTGAACACTGAAGCTTTCTTT	CASSSGTVNTEAFF	TRBV7-2	few	TRBJ1-1	TRBD1
TGTGCCAGCTCCCAGTCAAGGGCTAGCGAAGGAGATACGCAGTATTTT	CASSQSRASEGDTQYF	TRBV18	-	TRBJ2-3	-
TGTGCCAGCACCCCTGGGTGGGTTTGGTTGTCAGATACGCAGTATTTT	CASTPGWVWLSDTQYF	TRBV7-2	once	TRBJ2-3	-
TGTGCCAGCAGCGCCGACAGTCGGGAGACCCAGTACTTC	CASSADSRETQYF	TRBV9	-	TRBJ2-5	-
TGTGCCAGCAGCTGGGAAGAGACCCAGTACTTC	CASSWEETQYF	TRBV7-9	-	TRBJ2-5	-
TGTGCCAGCAGAATGGGGGGGGCTCTTAACTATGGCTACACCTTC	CASRMGGALNYGYTF	TRBV28	-	TRBJ1-2	-
TGTGCTAGTGCGGCAGGGGGCTACTCTGGAAACACCATATATTTT	CASAAGGYSGNTIYF	TRBV12-5	-	TRBJ1-3	TRBD1
TGCAGCGTCCAACAGGGCCTGGAGACCCAGTACTTC	CSVQQGLETQYF	TRBV29-1	-	TRBJ2-5	-
TGTGCCAGCAGCTCGACTAGCGGGGGCCTTGTCCCGCAGTATTTT	CASSSTSGGLVPQYF	TRBV7-8	-	TRBJ2-3	TRBD2
TGTGCCAGCAGCCCCGTCGAGCGGGGGGGCCTTACTGAGCAGTTCTTC	CASSPVERGGLTEQFF	TRBV6-2/TRBV6-3	-	TRBJ2-1	TRBD2
TGCGCCAGCAGCCAAGGGATACTAGCGGGGGAAGAGACCCAGTACTTC	CASSQGILAGEETQYF	TRBV4-1	-	TRBJ2-5	TRBD2
TGTGCCAGCAGTTTCAGGTTATCTGGGGCCAACGTCCTGACTTTC	CASSFRLSGANVLTF	TRBV6-5	-	TRBJ2-6	-